A single sample gave rise to the 14 T cell receptor beta chains below, sequenced in a study of T cell clonality in common variable immunodeficiency. The data were produced by immunoSEQ multiplex PCR, yet TCRdb's version contains in-frame clones alone and is incomplete. This set yields 55,000 to 65,000 clones and no singletons; the top ten hold 1.5% to 2%. The sample consisted of peripheral blood mononuclear cells. The receptors were sampled from a person aged 18 to 75 in good health.

This clone was picked up many times. Read data end 3 residues before the CDR3 end; the end is taken from the germline J gene. The V and J genes are TRBV20-1 and TRBJ2-1; 7 bases are a match to TRBD1. Unmatched junction bases numbered 12, after V lost 5 bases and J lost 5 bases. This CDR3 is built from 15 residues. CDR1 and CDR2 from the germline V gene are DFQATT and SNEGSKA (reference sequence). The CDR3 DNA, read in part, is TGCAGTGCTTACAGCCTACAGGGGACACACAATGAG. Translation: CSAYSLQGTHNE. Given in full, the CDR3 is CSAYSLQGTHNEQFF.

This clone was recorded many times. The CDR3 region is CASEGALNYGYTF. The sequenced CDR3 bases are TGCGCCAGCGAAGGGGCCCTTAACTATGGC. The chain employs TRBV23-1 and TRBJ1-2, with a weak D call TRBD1 (5 bases). The read ends 3 residues before the CDR3 terminus; that terminus is restored from the germline J gene. TRBV23-1 is classed as an ORF, of uncertain function. This CDR3 comprises 13 residues. Trimming cost V 8 bases and J 1 base, with 11 bases left between them.

This clone appeared many times. The read is 3 residues too short to cover the CDR3 end, so that end is filled in from the germline J gene. This chain joins TRBV20-1 and TRBJ1-5; D ambiguous. Germline-derived CDR1 and CDR2 are DFQATT and SNEGSKA (reference sequence). The CDR3 runs 13 residues. The CDR3 DNA, read in part, is TGCAGCCCCACAGAGCATAGCAATCAGCCC. This translates into CSPTEHSNQP. The full CDR3 protein reads CSPTEHSNQPQHF.

This clone was counted many times. The read terminates 3 residues before the CDR3 end, so the remaining end is supplied by the germline J gene. This chain connects TRBV5-4 to TRBJ2-1; TRBD2 agrees at 13 bases. The V gene end was trimmed by 2 bases and the J gene end by 9 bases; junction bases not matched to a gene: 5. CDR1 is SGHNT and CDR2 is YYREEE in the germline V gene (reference sequence). The CDR3 runs to 15 residues. CDR3 bases read: TGTGCCAGCAGCTTAGGGGGACTAGCGGGAAGTGAG. Encoded protein: CASSLGGLAGSE. The whole CDR3 sequence is CASSLGGLAGSEQFF. The full variable domain, in which reference TRBV5-4 and TRBJ2-1 provide the parts outside the CDR3, is ETGVTQSPTHLIKTRGQQVTLRCSSQSGHNTVSWYQQALGQGPQFIFQYYREEENGRGNFPPRFSGLQFPNYSSELNVNALELDDSALYLCASSLGGLAGSEQFFGPGTRLTVL.

This clone has a count of ten or more. The read terminates 3 residues ahead of where the CDR3 ends, so the germline J gene completes it. The V and J genes are TRBV24-1 and TRBJ2-3, with 13 bases lining up with TRBD2. The V segment lost 4 bases and the J segment 7 bases; nucleotides outside the gene matches: 7. This CDR3 is built from 16 residues. CDR1 is KGHDR and CDR2 is SFDVKD in the germline V gene. The part of the CDR3 DNA that was read is TGTGCCACCAGTGACCCCGGACTAGCGGGAGTTTATACG. Protein sequence: CATSDPGLAGVYT. The full-length CDR3 reads as CATSDPGLAGVYTQYF.

There are many counts of this clone. The read halts 3 residues ahead of the CDR3 end, with the missing end drawn from the germline J gene. The rearrangement joins TRBV4-1 to TRBJ2-1; 15 bases line up with TRBD2. The CDR3 runs to 15 residues. Germline trimming cut 5 bases from V and 7 bases from J; bases unmatched to any gene: 3. The germline CDR1 and CDR2 sequences are MGHRA and YSYEKL. The DNA read from the CDR3 is TGCGCCAGCAGCGGACTAGCGGGAGGGCCGAATGAG. Its translation is CASSGLAGGPNE. The entire CDR3 is CASSGLAGGPNEQFF.

This clone was recorded many times. The CDR3 extends 3 residues past the end of the read, so its final part is completed from the germline J gene. The rearrangement uses TRBV5-1 and TRBJ2-7; D perhaps matches TRBD2 (5 bases). Germline CDR1 reads SGHRS; CDR2 reads YFSETQ. CDR3 length: 13 amino acids. V shed 6 bases and J shed 2 bases, with 12 bases lying between them. This CDR3 is CASMESGTYEQYF. CDR3 DNA (partial): TGCGCCAGCATGGAATCGGGGACCTACGAG.

The sample holds many counts of this clone. The CDR3 goes on 3 residues after the read ends, and that part is filled in from the germline J gene. V gene TRBV12-3 or TRBV12-4 combines with J gene TRBJ2-1, with a weak D call TRBD2 (6 bases). This CDR3 has 12 residues. V was trimmed by 5 bases and J by 6 bases, leaving 8 bases between them. The sequenced CDR3 bases are TGTGCCAGCAGTCCGACTAGCAATGAG. This sequence encodes CASSPTSNE. The CDR3 reads in full as CASSPTSNEQFF.

This clone was seen repeatedly, ten times or more. Coverage ceases 3 residues before the CDR3 finishes, and the germline J gene fills in the end. V is TRBV28 and J is TRBJ1-5, with D maybe TRBD1 (6 bases). The CDR3 runs to 15 residues. Germline V gene data show CDR1 as MDHEN and CDR2 as SYDVKM. The germline V and J ends were trimmed by 1 base and 0 bases, with 7 bases remaining between them. The DNA read from the CDR3 is TGTGCCAGCAGTTTATACAGGGATAGCAATCAGCCC. It specifies CASSLYRDSNQP. Given in full, the CDR3 is CASSLYRDSNQPQHF.

The table lists this clone with a few counts. The read stops 3 residues short of the end of the CDR3; the missing end is completed from the germline J gene. The rearrangement links TRBV2 to TRBJ1-1, with a possible D match to TRBD1 (5 bases). In germline, CDR1 is SNHLY, CDR2 FYNNEI. V was shortened by 7 bases and J by 5 bases, with 14 bases between the two germline ends. This CDR3 is 13 amino acids long. CDR3 loop: CASMGQSQTEAFF. The sequenced CDR3 bases are TGTGCCAGCATGGGGCAGAGCCAAACTGAA.

This clone was counted many times. The read gets to within 3 residues of the CDR3 end, and the germline J gene fills in the rest. The chain joins TRBV7-6 to TRBJ2-2; 7 positions agree with TRBD2. V lost 1 base and J lost 2; bases outside the gene matches: 7. Germline CDR1 and CDR2: SGHVS and FNYEAQ. This CDR3 has 17 residues. CDR3 protein: CASSLVGSGYNTGELFF. The part of the CDR3 DNA that was read is TGTGCCAGCAGCTTAGTGGGTAGCGGGTACAACACCGGGGAG.

This clone was seen repeatedly, ten times or more. Read sequence stops 3 residues before the CDR3 end, and the germline J gene provides the missing end. The chain employs TRBV30 and TRBJ2-2, with a weak D call TRBD2 (6 bases). From germline, CDR1 is GTSNPN and CDR2 SVGIG (reference sequence). Trimming pared 4 bases from V and 3 bases from J, leaving 9 bases between. The CDR3 totals 13 residues. Here the CDR3 reads CAWTSVYTGELFF. Incomplete CDR3 DNA: TGTGCCTGGACTAGCGTCTACACCGGGGAG.

At least ten counts were recorded for this clone. The read ends 3 residues before the CDR3 terminus; that terminus is restored from the germline J gene. This rearrangement joins TRBV27 to TRBJ2-2, with unresolved D. CDR3 length: 16 residues. Germline V gene data show CDR1 as MNHEY and CDR2 as SMNVEV (reference sequence). The germline V and J ends were trimmed by 5 bases and 4 bases, with 17 bases remaining between them. The CDR3 protein is CASSPERGRVTGELFF. Incomplete CDR3 DNA: TGTGCCAGCAGTCCAGAAAGAGGCCGGGTCACCGGGGAG.

This clone was seen ten or more times. The read falls 3 residues short of the CDR3 end, and the missing part is taken from the germline J gene. The rearrangement links TRBV6-4 to TRBJ1-1; a possible D gene is TRBD1 (5 bases). The CDR3 loop spans 13 amino acids. Germline assignment: CDR1 MRHNA and CDR2 SNTAGT. Trimming shortened V by 5 bases and J by 0 bases, and 7 bases separated the two germline ends. The covered CDR3 bases are TGTGCCAGCAGTTTGACAGTGAACACTGAA. Protein sequence: CASSLTVNTE. The entire CDR3 protein reads CASSLTVNTEAFF.